This TCR beta chain was sequenced in a study of cytomegalovirus exposure and HLA in healthy donors. The study ran its PCR with 60 Vbeta and 13 Jbeta primers. TCRdb keeps only in-frame clones here, not all; method: immunoSEQ multiplex PCR. The sample has some 140,000 clones; around 63% are singletons. Germline V CDR1 and CDR2: SGHKS, YYEKEE (reference sequence). Unmatched junction bases numbered 8, after V lost 3 bases and J lost 4 bases. CDR3 length equals 15 residues. The TCR comes from a human donor in good health. The V call is TRBV5-5, the J call TRBJ1-2; the match to TRBD1 covers 8 bases. Material for sequencing was PBMCs. The chain's CDR3 is CASSSTGDPTYGYTF. The CDR3 nucleotides are TGTGCCAGCAGCTCGACAGGGGACCCTACCTATGGCTACACCTTC. The complete variable domain, with remaining parts taken from reference TRBV5-5 and TRBJ1-2, reads DAGVTQSPTHLIKTRGQQVTLRCSPISGHKSVSWYQQVLGQGPQFIFQYYEKEERGRGNFPDRFSARQFPNYSSELNVNALLLGDSALYLCASSSTGDPTYGYTFGSGTRLTVV.